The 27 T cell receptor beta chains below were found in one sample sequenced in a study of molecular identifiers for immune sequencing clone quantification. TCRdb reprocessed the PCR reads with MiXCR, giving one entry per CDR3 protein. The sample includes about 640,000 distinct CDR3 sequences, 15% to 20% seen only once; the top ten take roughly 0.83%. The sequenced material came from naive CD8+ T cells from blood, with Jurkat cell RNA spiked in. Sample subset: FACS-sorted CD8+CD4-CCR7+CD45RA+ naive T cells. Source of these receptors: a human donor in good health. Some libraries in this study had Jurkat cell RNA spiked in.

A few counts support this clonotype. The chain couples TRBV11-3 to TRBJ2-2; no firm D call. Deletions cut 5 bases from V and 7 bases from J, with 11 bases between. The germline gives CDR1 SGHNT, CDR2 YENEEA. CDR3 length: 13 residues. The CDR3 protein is CASSPDYGGELFF. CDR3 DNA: TGTGCCAGCAGCCCTGATTACGGCGGGGAGCTGTTTTTT. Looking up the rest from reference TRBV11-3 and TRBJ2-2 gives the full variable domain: EAGVVQSPRYKIIEKKQPVAFWCNPISGHNTLYWYLQNLGQGPELLIRYENEEAVDDSQLPKDRFSAERLKGVDSTLKIQPAELGDSAVYLCASSPDYGGELFFGEGSRLTVL.

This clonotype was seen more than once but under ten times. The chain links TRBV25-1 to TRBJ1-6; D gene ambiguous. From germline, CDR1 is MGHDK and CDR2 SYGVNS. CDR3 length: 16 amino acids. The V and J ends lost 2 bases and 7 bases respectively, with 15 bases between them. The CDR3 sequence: CASSEPSTLQNSPLHF. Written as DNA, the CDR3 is TGTGCCAGCAGTGAACCCAGCACCTTACAAAATTCACCCCTCCACTTT.

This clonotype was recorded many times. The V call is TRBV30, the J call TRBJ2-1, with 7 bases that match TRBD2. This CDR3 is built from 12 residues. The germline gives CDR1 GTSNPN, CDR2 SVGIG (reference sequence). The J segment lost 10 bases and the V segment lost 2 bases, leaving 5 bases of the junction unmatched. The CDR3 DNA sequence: TGTGCCTGGAGTAAGAGCGGGGCCGAGCAGTTCTTC. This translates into CAWSKSGAEQFF.

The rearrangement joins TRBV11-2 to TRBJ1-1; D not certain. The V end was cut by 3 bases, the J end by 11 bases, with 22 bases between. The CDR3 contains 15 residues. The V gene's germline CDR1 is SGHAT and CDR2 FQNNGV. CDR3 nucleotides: TGTGCCAGCAGCTTGTTTGATCTCCAGGAGGTTGAGGCTTTCTTT. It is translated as CASSLFDLQEVEAFF.

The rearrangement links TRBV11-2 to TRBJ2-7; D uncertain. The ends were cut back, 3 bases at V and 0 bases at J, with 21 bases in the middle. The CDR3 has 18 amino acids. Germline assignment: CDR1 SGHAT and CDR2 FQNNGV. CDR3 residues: CASSFNSGVGHLSYEQYF. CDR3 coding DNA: TGTGCCAGCAGCTTCAATTCTGGCGTCGGGCATCTCTCCTACGAGCAGTACTTC.

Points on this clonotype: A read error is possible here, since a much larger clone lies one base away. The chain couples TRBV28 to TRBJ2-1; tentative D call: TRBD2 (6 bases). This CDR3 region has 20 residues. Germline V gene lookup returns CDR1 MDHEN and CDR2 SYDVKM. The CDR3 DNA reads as TGTGCCGGCAGTTCCCGTCAGCTTATCTATAGCGGAAGCTCCTACAATGAGCAGTTCTTC. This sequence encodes CAGSSRQLIYSGSSYNEQFF.

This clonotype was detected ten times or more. DNA of the CDR3: TGCAGTGCTAGATCGGGAGGTTCTGTATGGTCCTACGAGCAGTACTTC. As protein: CSARSGGSVWSYEQYF. The rearrangement uses TRBV20-1 and TRBJ2-7, with 7 bases that match TRBD2. The CDR3 has 16 residues. J lost 1 base, V lost 2 bases, and 11 bases had no gene match. The germline CDR1 and CDR2 sequences are DFQATT and SNEGSKA (reference sequence).

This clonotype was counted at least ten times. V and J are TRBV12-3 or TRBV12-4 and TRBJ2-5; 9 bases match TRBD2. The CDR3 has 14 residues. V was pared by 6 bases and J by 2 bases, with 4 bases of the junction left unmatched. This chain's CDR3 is CASSYLAGQETQYF. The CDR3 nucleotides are TGTGCCAGCAGCTACCTAGCGGGACAAGAGACCCAGTACTTC.

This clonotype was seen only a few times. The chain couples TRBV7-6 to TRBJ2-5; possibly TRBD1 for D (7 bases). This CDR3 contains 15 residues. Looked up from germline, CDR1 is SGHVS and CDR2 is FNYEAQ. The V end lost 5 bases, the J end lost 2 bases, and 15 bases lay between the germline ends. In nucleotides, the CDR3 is TGTGCCAGCAGCCGCCCAGGGGGAGGTCAAGAGACCCAGTACTTC. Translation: CASSRPGGGQETQYF.

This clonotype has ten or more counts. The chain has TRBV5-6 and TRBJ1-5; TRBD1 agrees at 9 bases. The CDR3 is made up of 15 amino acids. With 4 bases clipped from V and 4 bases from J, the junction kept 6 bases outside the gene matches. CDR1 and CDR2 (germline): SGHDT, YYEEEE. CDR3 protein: CASSTAGTGNQPQHF. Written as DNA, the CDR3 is TGTGCCAGCAGCACCGCCGGGACAGGGAATCAGCCCCAGCATTTT.

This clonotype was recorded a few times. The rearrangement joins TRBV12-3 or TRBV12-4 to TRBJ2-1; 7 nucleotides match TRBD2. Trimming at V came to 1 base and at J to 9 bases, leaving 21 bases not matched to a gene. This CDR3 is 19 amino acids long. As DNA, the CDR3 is TGTGCCAGCAGTTTAGGGGGGGGAAAGGGGCTGGTGAGACACGGTGAGCAGTTCTTC. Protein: CASSLGGGKGLVRHGEQFF.

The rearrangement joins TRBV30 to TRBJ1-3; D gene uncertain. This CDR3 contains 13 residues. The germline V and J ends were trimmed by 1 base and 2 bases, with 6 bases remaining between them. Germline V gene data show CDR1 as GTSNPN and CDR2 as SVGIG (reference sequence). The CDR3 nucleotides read TGTGCCTGGAGTGGGGTGACTGGAAACACCATATATTTT. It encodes CAWSGVTGNTIYF.

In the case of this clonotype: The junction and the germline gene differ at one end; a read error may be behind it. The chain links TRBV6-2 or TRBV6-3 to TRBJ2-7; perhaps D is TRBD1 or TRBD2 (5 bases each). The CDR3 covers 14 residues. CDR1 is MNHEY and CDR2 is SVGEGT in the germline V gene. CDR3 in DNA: TGTGCCAGCAGCCGGGGCAGATTCTCCTACGAGCAGCACTTC. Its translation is CASSRGRFSYEQHF.

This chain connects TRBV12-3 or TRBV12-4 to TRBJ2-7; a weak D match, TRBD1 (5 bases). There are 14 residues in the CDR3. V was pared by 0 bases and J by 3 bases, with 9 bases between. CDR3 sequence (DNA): TGTGCCAGCAGTTTAGCCAGGGCAAACTACGAGCAGTACTTC. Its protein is CASSLARANYEQYF.

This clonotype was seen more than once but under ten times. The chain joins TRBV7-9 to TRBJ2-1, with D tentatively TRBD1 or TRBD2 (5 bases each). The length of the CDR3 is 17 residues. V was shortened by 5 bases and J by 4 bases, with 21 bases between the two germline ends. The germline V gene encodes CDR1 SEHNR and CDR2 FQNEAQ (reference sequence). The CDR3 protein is CASSATTALEGYNEQFF. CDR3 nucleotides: TGTGCCAGCAGCGCTACGACAGCCCTCGAGGGGTACAATGAGCAGTTCTTC.

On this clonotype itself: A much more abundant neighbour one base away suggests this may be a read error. CDR3 DNA: TGTGCCAGCAGCCAACCTGACTCGATCTACGAGCAGTACTTC. Translation: CASSQPDSIYEQYF. This chain connects TRBV4-2 to TRBJ2-7; D call uncertain. Germline CDR1 is LGHNA and CDR2 is YNFKEQ. The CDR3 runs 14 residues. The V end lost 2 bases, the J end lost 3 bases, and 11 bases lay between the germline ends.

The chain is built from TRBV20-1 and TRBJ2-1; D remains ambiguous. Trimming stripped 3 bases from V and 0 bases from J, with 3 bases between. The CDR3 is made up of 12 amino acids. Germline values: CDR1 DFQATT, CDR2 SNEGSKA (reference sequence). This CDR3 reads CSASTSYNEQFF. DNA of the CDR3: TGCAGTGCTAGCACCTCCTACAATGAGCAGTTCTTC.

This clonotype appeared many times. In nucleotides, the CDR3 is TGCAGTGCTAGAACGACAGGGGGCTACGAGCAGTACTTC. Translating gives CSARTTGGYEQYF. The chain carries TRBV20-1 and TRBJ2-7; the match to TRBD1 covers 9 bases. The CDR3 loop spans 13 amino acids. Looked up from germline, CDR1 is DFQATT and CDR2 is SNEGSKA (reference sequence). Trimming took 2 bases from V and 3 from J; bases not matched to a gene: 2.

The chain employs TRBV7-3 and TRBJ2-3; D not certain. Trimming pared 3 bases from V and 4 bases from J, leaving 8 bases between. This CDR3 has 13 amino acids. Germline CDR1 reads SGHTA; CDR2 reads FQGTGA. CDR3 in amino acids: CASSFGLPDTQYF. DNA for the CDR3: TGTGCCAGCAGCTTCGGCTTACCAGATACGCAGTATTTT.

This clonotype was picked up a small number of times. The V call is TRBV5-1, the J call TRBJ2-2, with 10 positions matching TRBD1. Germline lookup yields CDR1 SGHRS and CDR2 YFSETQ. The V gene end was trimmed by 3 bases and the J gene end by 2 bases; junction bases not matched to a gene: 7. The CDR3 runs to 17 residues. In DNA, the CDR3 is TGCGCCAGCAGCTCAACGGGACAGGGGATAAACACCGGGGAGCTGTTTTTT. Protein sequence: CASSSTGQGINTGELFF.

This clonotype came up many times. The CDR3 region is CASSLFDSQETQYF. In DNA form, the CDR3 reads TGTGCCAGCAGTTTATTTGACTCTCAAGAGACCCAGTACTTC. The chain is built from TRBV27 and TRBJ2-5; the D is unclear. The CDR3 totals 14 residues. V lost 1 base, J lost 2 bases, and 8 bases lay in between. CDR1 MNHEY and CDR2 SMNVEV come from the germline V gene (reference sequence).

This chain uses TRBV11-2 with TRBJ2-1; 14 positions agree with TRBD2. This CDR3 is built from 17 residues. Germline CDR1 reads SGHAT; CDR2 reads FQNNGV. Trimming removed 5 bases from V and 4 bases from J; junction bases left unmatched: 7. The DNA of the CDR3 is TGTGCCAGCAGCCAAAGACTAGCGGGGGGGGTATACAATGAGCAGTTCTTC. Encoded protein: CASSQRLAGGVYNEQFF. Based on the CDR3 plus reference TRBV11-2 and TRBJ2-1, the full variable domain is EAGVAQSPRYKIIEKRQSVAFWCNPISGHATLYWYQQILGQGPKLLIQFQNNGVVDDSQLPKDRFSAERLKGVDSTLKIQPAKLEDSAVYLCASSQRLAGGVYNEQFFGPGTRLTVL.

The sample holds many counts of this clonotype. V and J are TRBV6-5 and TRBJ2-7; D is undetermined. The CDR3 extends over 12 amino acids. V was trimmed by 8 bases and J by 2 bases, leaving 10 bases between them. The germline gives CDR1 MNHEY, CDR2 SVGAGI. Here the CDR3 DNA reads TGTGCCAGCGGCCCCACGCCCTACGAGCAGTACTTC. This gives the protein CASGPTPYEQYF.

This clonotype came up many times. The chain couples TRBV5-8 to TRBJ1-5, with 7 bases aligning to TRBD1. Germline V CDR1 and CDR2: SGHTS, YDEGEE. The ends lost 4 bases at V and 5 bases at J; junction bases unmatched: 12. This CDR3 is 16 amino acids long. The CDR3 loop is CASSPGQLARYQPQHF. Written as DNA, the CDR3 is TGTGCCAGCAGCCCGGGACAGTTGGCCCGGTATCAGCCCCAGCATTTT.

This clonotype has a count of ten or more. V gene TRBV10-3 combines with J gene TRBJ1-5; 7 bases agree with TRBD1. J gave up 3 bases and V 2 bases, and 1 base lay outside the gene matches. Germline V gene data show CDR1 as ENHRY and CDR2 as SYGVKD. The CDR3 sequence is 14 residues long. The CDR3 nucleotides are TGTGCCATCAGTGAGGGGACAGACAATCAGCCCCAGCATTTT. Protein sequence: CAISEGTDNQPQHF.

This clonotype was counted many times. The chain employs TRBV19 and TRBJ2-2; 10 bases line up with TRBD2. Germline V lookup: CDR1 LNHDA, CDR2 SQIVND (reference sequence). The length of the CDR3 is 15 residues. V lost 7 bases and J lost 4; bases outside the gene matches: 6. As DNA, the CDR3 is TGTGCCAGTACGAAACTAGCGGGACGCACCGGGGAGCTGTTTTTT. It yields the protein CASTKLAGRTGELFF.

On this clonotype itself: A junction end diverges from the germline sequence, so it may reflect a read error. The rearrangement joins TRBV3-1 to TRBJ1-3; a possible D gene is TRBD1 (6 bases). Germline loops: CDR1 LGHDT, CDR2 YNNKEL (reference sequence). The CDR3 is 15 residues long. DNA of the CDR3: TGTGCCGGCAGCCAAGACAGGTTCTCTGGAAACACCATATATTTT. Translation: CAGSQDRFSGNTIYF.